Reported below is one T cell receptor beta chain. Its antigen is not identified. The CDR3 has 13 amino acids. CDR1 is SGHKS and CDR2 is YYEKEE in the germline V gene (reference sequence). V dropped 3 bases and J dropped 5; count of bases not matched to a gene: 2. This entry comes from a study of cytomegalovirus exposure and HLA in healthy donors. Study findings and constraints: Cytomegalovirus association was listed for approximately 160 TCR beta chains. TCR beta V- and J-gene trimming, according to a later analysis, was linked to a missense DCLRE1C variant.

The PCR made use of 60 Vbeta and 13 Jbeta primers. The method was immunoSEQ multiplex PCR; TCRdb's version includes in-frame clones alone and lacks a portion of them. The table lists around 25,000 clones, nearly 80% of them singletons. Sequenced input: PBMCs. This clonotype was obtained from a male donor in good health and CMV-seronegative. The chain recombines TRBV5-5 with TRBJ2-1; 7 bases are shared with TRBD2. The CDR3 region is CASSSLADNEQFF. CDR3 in DNA: TGTGCCAGCAGCTCTCTAGCGGACAATGAGCAGTTCTTC.